This T cell receptor beta chain comes out of a study of T cells in tuberculosis (dated by TCRdb to between 2018 and 2020). Concerning the study at large: To characterize T cells specific for the mycobacterial lipid antigen glucose monomycolate (GMM), the study used CD1B tetramers together with high-throughput TCR immunosequencing. In a South African clinical cohort, IGRA-negative adolescents, IGRA-positive adolescents with latent tuberculosis and adults with active tuberculosis were compared, with nine to ten people in each group.

At study entry, adolescents were screened for latent tuberculosis infection by tuberculin skin test and QuantiFERON-TB GOLD In-Tube IGRA. Unsorted cryopreserved PBMC were immunosequenced, covering on average about 100,000 T cells per clinical donor. Eleven high schools in the Worcester region of the Western Cape, South Africa, served as enrollment sites for adolescents aged 12 to 18 years. Ten or so M. tuberculosis-infected and around 10 uninfected adolescents were selected with matching for age and sex. PBMC from adolescents were isolated by density centrifugation from freshly drawn heparinized blood and were then cryopreserved. TCR libraries were generated with the immunoSEQ multiplex PCR assay, using TCR-beta and/or TCR-alpha/delta assays for each sample. Amplified TCR libraries were sequenced on the Illumina high-throughput platform. The authors processed their data as follows. Clustering and dimensionality reduction relied on pairwise TCRdist distances among GMM-specific receptors from T cells that were either sorted ex vivo or expanded in vitro. Each clinical repertoire was assigned a mean NN-distance score, defined as the average TCRdist to the nearest 10% of tetramer-positive reference sequences. GEM TCR motif frequency was calculated as the fraction of unique TCRs that matched known GEM sequences in V/J usage and CDR3 length. Linear discriminant analysis with leave-one-out cross-validation, implemented in scikit-learn, was used to classify active tuberculosis. TCRdb stores this immuneACCESS table with in-frame sequences only. Part of the clones is absent; in the studies checked, under half of the shortfall reflects unresolved V genes, and no reason is known for the rest. D and trimming were read from the DNA, whereas the V and J calls and clone size are those reported in that table. The table for this sample lists 25,000 to 35,000 clones; more than 80% of them were counted only once. The ten largest clones take up 4% to 5.5% of the sample.

The CDR3 spans 14 residues, from the cysteine through the phenylalanine. The CDR3 DNA has 42 bases and is translated from base 1. CDR1 and CDR2 are read off the germline V gene as SGHDT and YYEEEE. Between the V and J ends, shortened by 1 base and 0 bases respectively, the junction contains 8 bases. Comment on this clone: The clone's antigen remains unknown. Per-base qualities were not stored, and no clone one base away is much larger.

Study-wide findings and limitations: Active tuberculosis TCR-alpha repertoires showed smaller mean NN-distances to GMM-specific TCRs than IGRA-negative controls, suggesting clonal expansion of these TCRs. The smaller NN-distances were partly driven by shorter CDR3-alpha lengths in active tuberculosis patients, and the difference for TCR-beta did not reach statistical significance. With the diverse GMM-specific repertoire as input, a classifier achieved approximately 90% accuracy (AUROC around 0.88), whereas GEM motif frequencies as input gave 70% accuracy. Clinical samples were selected based on the availability of cryopreserved specimens, with adults included as active tuberculosis cases and adolescents included as controls.

The sequenced sample was PBMCs. The clonotype originates from a donor aged 5 to 30 with latent tuberculosis or without tuberculosis infection. The chain couples TRBV5-6 to TRBJ2-7, with TRBD2 as a weak D call on 5 bases. The bases are TGTGCCAGCAGCTTGAGCGGAAGCTCCTACGAGCAGTACTTC. This is translated as CASSLSGSSYEQYF.